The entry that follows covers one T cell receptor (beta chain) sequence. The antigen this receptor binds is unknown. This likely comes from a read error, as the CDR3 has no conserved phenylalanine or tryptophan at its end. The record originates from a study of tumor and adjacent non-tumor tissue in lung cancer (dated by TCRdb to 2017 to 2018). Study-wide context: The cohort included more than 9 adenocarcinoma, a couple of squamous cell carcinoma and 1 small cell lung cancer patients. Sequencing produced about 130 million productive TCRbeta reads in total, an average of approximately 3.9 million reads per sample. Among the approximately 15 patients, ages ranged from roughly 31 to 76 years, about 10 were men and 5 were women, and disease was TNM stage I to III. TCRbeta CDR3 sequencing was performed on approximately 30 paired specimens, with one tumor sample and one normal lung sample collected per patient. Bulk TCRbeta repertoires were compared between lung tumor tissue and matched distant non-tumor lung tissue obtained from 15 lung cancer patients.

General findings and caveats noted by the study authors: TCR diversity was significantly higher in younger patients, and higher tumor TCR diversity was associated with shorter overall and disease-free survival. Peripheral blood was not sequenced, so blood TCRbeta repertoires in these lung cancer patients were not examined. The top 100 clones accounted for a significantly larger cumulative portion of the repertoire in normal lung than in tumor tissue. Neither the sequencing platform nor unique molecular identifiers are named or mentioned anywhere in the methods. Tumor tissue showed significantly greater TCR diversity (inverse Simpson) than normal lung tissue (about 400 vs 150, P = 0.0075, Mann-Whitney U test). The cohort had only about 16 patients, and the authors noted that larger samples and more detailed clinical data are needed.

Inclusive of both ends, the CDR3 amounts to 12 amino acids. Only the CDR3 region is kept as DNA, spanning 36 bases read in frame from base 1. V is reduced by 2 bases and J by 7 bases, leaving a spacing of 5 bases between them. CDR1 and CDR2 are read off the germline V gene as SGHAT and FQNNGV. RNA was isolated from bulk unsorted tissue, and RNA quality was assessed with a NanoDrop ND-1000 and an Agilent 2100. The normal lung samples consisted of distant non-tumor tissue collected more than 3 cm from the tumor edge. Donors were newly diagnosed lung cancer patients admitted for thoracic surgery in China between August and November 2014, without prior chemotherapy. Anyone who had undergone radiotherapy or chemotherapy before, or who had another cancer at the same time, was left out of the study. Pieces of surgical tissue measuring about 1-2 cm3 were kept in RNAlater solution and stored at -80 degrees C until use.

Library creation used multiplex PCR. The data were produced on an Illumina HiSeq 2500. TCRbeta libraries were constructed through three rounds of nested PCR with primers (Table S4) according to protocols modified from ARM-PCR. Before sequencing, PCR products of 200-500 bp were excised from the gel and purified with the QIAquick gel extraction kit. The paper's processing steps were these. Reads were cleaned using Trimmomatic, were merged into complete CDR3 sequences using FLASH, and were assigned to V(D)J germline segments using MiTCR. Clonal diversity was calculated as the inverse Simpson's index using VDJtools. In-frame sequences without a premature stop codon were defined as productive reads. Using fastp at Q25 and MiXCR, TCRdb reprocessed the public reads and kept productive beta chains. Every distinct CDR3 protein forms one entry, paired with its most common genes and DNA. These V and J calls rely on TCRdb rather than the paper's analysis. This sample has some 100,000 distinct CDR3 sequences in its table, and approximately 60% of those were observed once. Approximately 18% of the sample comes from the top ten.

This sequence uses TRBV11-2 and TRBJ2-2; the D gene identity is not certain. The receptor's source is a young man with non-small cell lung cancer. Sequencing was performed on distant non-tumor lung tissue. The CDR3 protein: CASSLSVGELFL. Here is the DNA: TGTGCCAGCAGCTTAAGTGTCGGGGAGCTGTTTCTT.